The 32 T cell receptor beta chains reported below all come from one sample, sequenced in a study of T cell repertoires in cytomegalovirus infection. MiXCR, applied by TCRdb to the reads, yields one record per CDR3 protein. Here the sample spans approximately 250,000 distinct CDR3 sequences, over 20% being singletons. Sequenced input: CD8+ T cells from PBMCs. The source is a human donor in good health (CMV status not recorded). Some clones in this sample may be carry-over from other donors' samples.

This clonotype showed up just a few times. The genes are TRBV2 and TRBJ2-7; 8 bases map to TRBD1. After removal of 7 bases from V and 0 bases from J, the junction contained 5 bases not matched to a gene. The CDR3 covers 14 residues. The germline gives CDR1 SNHLY, CDR2 FYNNEI. CDR3 nucleotide sequence: TGTGCCAGCAAGCAGACAGGGGACTCCTACGAGCAGTACTTC. Protein: CASKQTGDSYEQYF.

This clonotype was recorded a few times. The V call is TRBV20-1, the J call TRBJ2-2, with TRBD1 identical over 8 bases. Per the germline V gene, CDR1 is DFQATT and CDR2 is SNEGSKA (reference sequence). The J segment lost 0 bases and the V segment lost 6 bases, leaving 9 bases of the junction unmatched. This CDR3 is built from 16 residues. For the CDR3, the DNA is TGCAGTGCCCTGGACAGGGCGTTCGCGAACACCGGGGAGCTGTTTTTT. It is translated as CSALDRAFANTGELFF.

The chain couples TRBV7-4 to TRBJ2-3; maybe TRBD2 (5 bases). Germline CDR1 reads SGHVT; CDR2 reads SQSDAQ. V lost 5 bases to trimming and J lost 2 bases, with 14 bases between them. The CDR3 length is 15 residues. The CDR3 DNA is TGTGCCAGCAGCCCCCCCCGGGGAAACACAGATACGCAGTATTTT. Amino acid sequence: CASSPPRGNTDTQYF. The full variable domain, rest sourced from reference TRBV7-4 and TRBJ2-3, is GAGVSQSPRYKVAKRGRDVALRCDSISGHVTLYWYRQTLGQGSEVLTYSQSDAQRDKSGRPSGRFSAERPERSVSTLKIQRTEQGDSAVYLCASSPPRGNTDTQYFGPGTRLTVL.

The J gene is TRBJ1-5, the V gene TRBV2; 9 bases fit TRBD1. CDR1 is SNHLY and CDR2 is FYNNEI in the germline V gene. The CDR3 sequence is 15 residues long. The V segment lost 6 bases and the J segment 1 base; nucleotides outside the gene matches: 4. CDR3 nucleotide sequence: TGTGCCAGCAGCGAGGACAGGGGAAGCAATCAGCCCCAGCATTTT. Protein sequence: CASSEDRGSNQPQHF.

The CDR3 spells CSASEINYNEQFF. Written as DNA, the CDR3 is TGCAGCGCATCGGAGATAAACTACAATGAGCAGTTCTTC. The chain links TRBV29-1 to TRBJ2-1; no reliable D call. In germline, CDR1 is SQVTM, CDR2 ANQGSEA. This CDR3 has 13 residues. Trimming stripped 7 bases from V and 3 bases from J, with 13 bases between.

Comment on this clonotype: It may be a read error: a sequence one base away is much more abundant. The CDR3 nucleotides are TGTGCCGGCAGCTTCCCCGGGACAAGAGAGACAAAGACCCAGTACTTC. This gives the protein CAGSFPGTRETKTQYF. The rearrangement links TRBV7-6 to TRBJ2-5, with D perhaps matching TRBD1 (6 bases). Germline CDR1 is SGHVS and CDR2 is FNYEAQ. The CDR3 is made up of 16 amino acids. The variable domain in full, completed from reference TRBV7-6 and TRBJ2-5, reads GAGVSQSPRYKVTKRGQDVALRCDPISGHVSLYWYRQALGQGPEFLTYFNYEAQQDKSGLPNDRFSAERPEGSISTLTIQRTEQRDSAMYRCAGSFPGTRETKTQYFGPGTRLLVL.

This clonotype was seen a few times. This chain links TRBV20-1 with TRBJ2-5; D possibly matches TRBD1 or TRBD2 (5 bases each). CDR3 length equals 14 residues. Between the trimmed V and J ends, which lost 2 bases and 3 bases, there was a span of 13 bases. Germline assignment: CDR1 DFQATT and CDR2 SNEGSKA (reference sequence). The chain's CDR3 is CSARRREGKETQYF. CDR3 nucleotide sequence: TGCAGTGCTAGACGGCGCGAGGGGAAAGAGACCCAGTACTTC.

This chain links TRBV20-1 with TRBJ2-7, with 8 bases identical to TRBD2. V trimming: 3 bases; J trimming: 4 bases; junction bases outside the gene matches: 14. The germline CDR1 and CDR2 sequences are DFQATT and SNEGSKA (reference sequence). This CDR3 has 16 amino acids. The CDR3 protein is CSARVHFSGGKYEQYF. The CDR3 region has the DNA TGCAGTGCTAGGGTCCACTTCAGCGGGGGCAAGTACGAGCAGTACTTC.

At least ten counts were recorded for this clonotype. The chain carries TRBV11-2 and TRBJ2-3, with 8 positions matching TRBD2. The V gene's germline CDR1 is SGHAT and CDR2 FQNNGV. This CDR3 spans 17 amino acids. V gave up 4 bases and J gave up 2 bases; unmatched junction bases: 11. The DNA of the CDR3 is TGTGCCAGCAGCTACGCAGGGCGGGGGGCTTTCACAGATACGCAGTATTTT. Protein product: CASSYAGRGAFTDTQYF. The full variable domain, its missing parts supplied by reference TRBV11-2 and TRBJ2-3, is EAGVAQSPRYKIIEKRQSVAFWCNPISGHATLYWYQQILGQGPKLLIQFQNNGVVDDSQLPKDRFSAERLKGVDSTLKIQPAKLEDSAVYLCASSYAGRGAFTDTQYFGPGTRLTVL.

A note on this clonotype: A much larger clone is a single base away; this may be a read error. The chain joins TRBV7-2 to TRBJ2-1; D unclear. V was clipped by 2 bases and J by 6 bases, with 8 bases between them. The CDR3 extends over 13 amino acids. CDR1 and CDR2 from the germline V gene are SGHTA and FQGNSA. The CDR3 here is CASSLTSFNEQFF. CDR3 DNA sequence: TGTGCCAGCAGCTTAACCAGTTTCAATGAGCAGTTCTTC.

The table lists this clonotype with a few counts. The chain combines TRBV7-2 with TRBJ2-7, with 8 bases lining up with TRBD1. Looked up from germline, CDR1 is SGHTA and CDR2 is FQGNSA. The trim removed 1 base at V and 2 bases at J, leaving 4 bases unmatched. The CDR3 is 15 residues long. CDR3 nucleotides: TGTGCCAGCAGCTTAGGGGGGACAGGAGCCTACGAGCAGTACTTC. Translated, it gives CASSLGGTGAYEQYF. The variable domain in full, completed from reference TRBV7-2 and TRBJ2-7, reads GAGVSQSPSNKVTEKGKDVELRCDPISGHTALYWYRQSLGQGLEFLIYFQGNSAPDKSGLPSDRFSAERTGGSVSTLTIQRTQQEDSAVYLCASSLGGTGAYEQYFGPGTRLTVT.

At least ten counts were recorded for this clonotype. The chain has TRBV28 and TRBJ2-1; D is unresolved. Germline V gene sequence: CDR1 MDHEN, CDR2 SYDVKM. The CDR3 extends over 12 amino acids. The V and J ends lost 6 bases and 9 bases respectively, with 12 bases between them. This chain's CDR3 is CASRGYPPEQFF. The CDR3 DNA follows: TGTGCCAGCAGGGGATACCCTCCTGAGCAGTTCTTC.

With respect to this clonotype: This may be a read error: a much more frequent sequence differs by one nucleotide. Because the CDR3 is missing its conserved closing phenylalanine or tryptophan, this is likely a read error. This CDR3 is CASSSAGVSNEKLFS. The CDR3 DNA is TGTGCCAGCAGCTCAGCAGGGGTATCTAATGAAAAACTGTTTTCT. The V gene is TRBV7-8, the J gene TRBJ1-4, with D perhaps TRBD1 (6 bases). CDR1 is SGHVS, CDR2 FQNEAQ, per germline. The CDR3 consists of 15 residues. Trimming shortened V by 4 bases and J by 3 bases, and 12 bases separated the two germline ends.

J is TRBJ2-7 and V is TRBV27; tentatively, D is TRBD1 (5 bases). The CDR3 covers 14 residues. V lost 5 bases, J lost 0 bases, and 11 bases lay in between. The germline V gene has CDR1 MNHEY and CDR2 SMNVEV (reference sequence). CDR3 in amino acids: CASSPRTSSYEQYF. CDR3 nucleotide sequence: TGTGCCAGCAGTCCAAGGACAAGCTCCTACGAGCAGTACTTC.

This clonotype was seen repeatedly, ten times or more. The chain uses TRBV7-8 and TRBJ1-2; 9 bases align to TRBD1. V shed 5 bases and J 4 bases; nucleotides not matched to a gene: 5. Looked up from germline, CDR1 is SGHVS and CDR2 is FQNEAQ. This CDR3 is 14 amino acids long. The CDR3 coding sequence is TGTGCCAGCAGCCGTGGGACAGGGTCCTATGGCTACACCTTC. The encoded protein is CASSRGTGSYGYTF.

This clonotype was seen repeatedly, ten times or more. This chain uses TRBV2 with TRBJ1-5; D is ambiguous. The CDR3 has 13 residues. With 4 bases removed from V and 2 bases from J, the gap between germline ends came to 6 bases. CDR1 is SNHLY and CDR2 is FYNNEI in the germline V gene. Here the CDR3 DNA reads TGTGCCAGCAGTGTCTTCGGCAATCAGCCCCAGCATTTT. Translating gives CASSVFGNQPQHF.

The chain has TRBV19 and TRBJ1-5, with a tentative D call TRBD1 (6 bases). Germline V gene lookup returns CDR1 LNHDA and CDR2 SQIVND (reference sequence). Trimming cost V 6 bases and J 0 bases, with 12 bases left between them. The CDR3 totals 15 residues. CDR3 nucleotides: TGTGCCAGTAGAGTGGGGGGGCTTAGCAATCAGCCCCAGCATTTT. Protein: CASRVGGLSNQPQHF.

The chain carries TRBV19 and TRBJ1-5; 9 positions match TRBD1. The CDR3 covers 14 residues. V gave up 10 bases and J gave up 2 bases; unmatched junction bases: 6. Germline CDR1 LNHDA, CDR2 SQIVND (reference sequence). Written as DNA, the CDR3 is TGTGCCACTTGGGACAGGGCGGGCAATCAGCCCCAGCATTTT. Amino acid sequence: CATWDRAGNQPQHF.

CDR3 DNA sequence: TGTGCCAGCAGCCCTCAGGACGGGTCCTCTGGGGCCAACGTCCTGACTTTC. Encoded protein: CASSPQDGSSGANVLTF. The genes are TRBV7-9 and TRBJ2-6; no reliable D call. Germline values: CDR1 SEHNR, CDR2 FQNEAQ (reference sequence). This CDR3 region has 17 residues. V lost 5 bases, J lost 0 bases, and 14 bases lay in between.

This clonotype was seen at least ten times. The CDR3 coding sequence is TGTGCCAGCAGCGAGAGGACTAGCGGGGGGGCGAGTGCAGATACGCAGTATTTT. Amino acid sequence: CASSERTSGGASADTQYF. This chain links TRBV7-8 with TRBJ2-3, with TRBD2 identical over 15 bases. V gave up 5 bases and J gave up 4 bases; unmatched junction bases: 10. Germline V lookup: CDR1 SGHVS, CDR2 FQNEAQ. The CDR3 runs to 18 residues.

Remarks on this clonotype: The conserved closing phenylalanine or tryptophan is absent in this CDR3, likely reflecting a read error. The limits of the CDR3 on the DNA are not certain, so only TCRdb's listed CDR3 is given. The chain carries TRBV29-1 and TRBJ2-7; TRBD1 is the table's D call, not checked against the DNA. The CDR3 has 12 residues if both end residues are counted. CDR1 is SQVTM and CDR2 is ANQGSEA in the germline V gene. CDR3 region: CSVEAERGQGGS.

This clonotype was seen at least ten times. V and J are TRBV7-8 and TRBJ2-1, with 8 bases identical to TRBD2. CDR1 SGHVS and CDR2 FQNEAQ come from the germline V gene. V shed 5 bases and J 4 bases; nucleotides not matched to a gene: 10. CDR3 length: 16 amino acids. The CDR3 sequence: CASSHRTSRYYNEQFF. As DNA, the CDR3 is TGTGCCAGCAGCCACAGGACTAGCCGGTATTACAATGAGCAGTTCTTC.

This clonotype has ten or more counts. The chain links TRBV29-1 to TRBJ1-6; D uncertain. The V gene's germline CDR1 is SQVTM and CDR2 ANQGSEA. The CDR3 extends over 11 amino acids. V was pared by 5 bases and J by 7 bases, with 6 bases between. CDR3 sequence (DNA): TGCAGCGTTTTTGGAAATTCACCCCTCCACTTT. The encoded protein is CSVFGNSPLHF.

V and J are TRBV2 and TRBJ2-1; D remains unclear. This CDR3 is built from 14 residues. The V end was cut by 0 bases, the J end by 4 bases, with 7 bases between. Germline V lookup: CDR1 SNHLY, CDR2 FYNNEI. The chain's CDR3 is CASSEALDYNEQFF. CDR3 DNA: TGTGCCAGCAGTGAAGCGCTCGATTACAATGAGCAGTTCTTC.

This clonotype was counted a few times. The rearrangement links TRBV15 to TRBJ1-4; D gene uncertain. CDR1 is LNHNV, CDR2 YYDKDF, per germline (reference sequence). V dropped 0 bases and J dropped 2 bases, with 10 bases sitting between them. CDR3 length: 16 residues. Written as DNA, the CDR3 is TGTGCCACCAGCAGAGATAGTGGGTTCACTAATGAAAAACTGTTTTTT. Protein product: CATSRDSGFTNEKLFF.

This rearrangement joins TRBV2 to TRBJ1-5; D uncertain. Germline assignment: CDR1 SNHLY and CDR2 FYNNEI. With 3 bases removed from V and 3 bases from J, the gap between germline ends came to 15 bases. The CDR3 is 16 amino acids. This CDR3 reads CASSEGLGIINQPQHF. The CDR3 nucleotides are TGTGCCAGCAGTGAGGGCTTGGGGATCATCAATCAGCCCCAGCATTTT.

The J gene is TRBJ2-3, the V gene TRBV5-5, with D possibly being TRBD1 (5 bases). The V end lost 6 bases, the J end lost 2 bases, and 19 bases lay between the germline ends. The CDR3 covers 16 residues. Germline V gene data show CDR1 as SGHKS and CDR2 as YYEKEE (reference sequence). The CDR3, as DNA: TGTGCCAGCACCTTCGAACAGGCTTCCTTCACAGATACGCAGTATTTT. Encoded protein: CASTFEQASFTDTQYF.

This clonotype was detected only a few times. CDR3 sequence (DNA): TGTGCCAGCAGCCTCACCGGGACTAGCACAGATACGCAGTATTTT. Translating it yields CASSLTGTSTDTQYF. The chain combines TRBV11-2 with TRBJ2-3; D may be TRBD2 (6 bases). CDR1 SGHAT and CDR2 FQNNGV come from the germline V gene. V was pared by 5 bases and J by 0 bases, with 12 bases between. The CDR3 extends over 15 amino acids.

The table lists this clonotype with a few counts. The chain couples TRBV28 to TRBJ1-6, with TRBD1 matching 8 bases. CDR1 is MDHEN and CDR2 is SYDVKM in the germline V gene. Germline trimming cut 3 bases from V and 9 bases from J; bases unmatched to any gene: 7. This CDR3 has 15 amino acids. The CDR3 is CASSFRGQGGSPLHF. The CDR3 DNA follows: TGTGCCAGCAGTTTCCGCGGACAGGGAGGTTCACCCCTCCACTTT.

The J gene is TRBJ2-7, the V gene TRBV14, with D possibly called TRBD1 or TRBD2 (6 bases each). The CDR3 has 13 residues. V was trimmed by 4 bases and J by 5 bases, leaving 12 bases between them. Germline V gene lookup returns CDR1 SGHDN and CDR2 FVKESK. CDR3 coding DNA: TGTGCCAGCAGCCCTTGGGGGGCGAACGAGCAGTACTTC. This translates into CASSPWGANEQYF.

This clonotype has just a few counts. V gene TRBV7-8 combines with J gene TRBJ1-1; no clear D. This CDR3 has 15 amino acids. V lost 2 bases to trimming and J lost 7 bases, with 17 bases between them. Germline lookup yields CDR1 SGHVS and CDR2 FQNEAQ. In DNA, the CDR3 is TGTGCCAGCAGCTTAATTGCACCCCCGACGAATGAAGCTTTCTTT. It codes for CASSLIAPPTNEAFF.

This clonotype came up a few times. The chain has TRBV5-1 and TRBJ1-1; D is uncertain. This CDR3 has 16 residues. The germline V gene encodes CDR1 SGHRS and CDR2 YFSETQ. V was trimmed by 0 bases and J by 0 bases, leaving 12 bases between them. The CDR3 nucleotides read TGCGCCAGCAGCTTGGTGCGGGGAAGGATGAACACTGAAGCTTTCTTT. Protein sequence: CASSLVRGRMNTEAFF.